These 5 T cell receptor beta chains were sequenced from one sample in a study of T-cell reconstitution after alpha-beta-depleted transplantation in children (dated by TCRdb to about 2016). Sample treatment or condition, as interpreted from the label and publication: allogeneic hematopoietic cell transplantation with graft depleted of TCRalphabeta T cells and CD19 B cells. The library was built by means of PCR. The sample was run on an Illumina HiSeq 2500. To normalize quantification of the TCRbeta repertoire, the TCR libraries were built with molecular barcoding that relied on unique molecular identifiers. TCRdb applied fastp at Q25 and MiXCR to the public reads, then kept only in-frame beta chains. Rows are unified per CDR3 protein, each entry keeping the most common DNA and genes. Recorded for this sample are approximately 85,000 distinct CDR3 sequences; over 12% of them occurred a single time. The ten largest clones represent 25% to 35% of the sample.

Material: PBMCs, mostly from graft donor cells, obtained 180 days after TCRalphabeta/CD19-depleted stem cell transplant. These receptors originate from a male patient aged 2-15 years who had a stem cell transplant for acute lymphoblastic leukemia, so the T cells may come from the graft donor.

A note on this clonotype: Mismatch with germline at one junction end may stem from a read error. This sequence joins TRBV9 and TRBJ2-6, with D possibly being TRBD1 or TRBD2 (6 bases each). The CDR3 loop spans 18 amino acids. CDR1 is SGDLS and CDR2 is YYNGEE in the germline V gene. This CDR3 reads CASSVGGAAGSGTNVLTF. CDR3 sequence (DNA): TGTGCCAGCAGCGTAGGGGGGGCTGCCGGCTCTGGGACCAACGTCCTGACTTTC. Combining the CDR3 with reference TRBV9 and TRBJ2-6 gives the whole variable domain DSGVTQTPKHLITATGQRVTLRCSPRSGDLSVYWYQQSLDQGLQFLIQYYNGEERAKGNILERFSAQQFPDLHSELNLSSLELGDSALYFCASSVGGAAGSGTNVLTFGAGSRLTVL.

This clonotype was counted many times. V gene TRBV6-5 combines with J gene TRBJ1-2, with 7 bases fitting TRBD1. Germline CDR1 reads MNHEY; CDR2 reads SVGAGI. V was clipped by 5 bases and J by 7 bases; unmatched bases: 7. The CDR3 is 13 amino acids. The CDR3 bases are TGTGCCAGCAGTCTACGACAGGGCCTTGGCTACACCTTC. As protein: CASSLRQGLGYTF.

This clonotype was counted between two and nine times. The chain carries TRBV20-1 and TRBJ2-6; D call uncertain. This CDR3 contains 14 residues. CDR1 and CDR2 from the germline V gene are DFQATT and SNEGSKA (reference sequence). The V and J ends lost 3 bases and 3 bases respectively, with 9 bases between them. The DNA for the CDR3 is TGCAGTGCTAGGGTGGGTTATGGGGCCAACGTCCTGACTTTC. Translated, it gives CSARVGYGANVLTF.

This clonotype has a handful of counts. The chain carries TRBV20-1 and TRBJ2-7, with 9 bases that match TRBD2. Germline CDR1 DFQATT, CDR2 SNEGSKA (reference sequence). V shed 6 bases and J 5 bases; nucleotides not matched to a gene: 11. The CDR3 is made up of 14 amino acids. The CDR3 region is CSAQPVAGADEQYF. DNA for the CDR3: TGCAGTGCCCAGCCTGTAGCGGGAGCCGACGAGCAGTACTTC.

This clonotype showed up just a few times. This chain connects TRBV6-5 to TRBJ2-1; maybe TRBD2 (6 bases). The V end was cut by 3 bases, the J end by 0 bases, with 12 bases between. CDR1 is MNHEY, CDR2 SVGAGI, per germline. This CDR3 spans 16 amino acids. In DNA form, the CDR3 reads TGTGCCAGCAGTTATTCTAGCGTAAGCTCCTACAATGAGCAGTTCTTC. Encoded protein: CASSYSSVSSYNEQFF.